The 7 T cell receptor beta chains below were found in one sample sequenced in a study of blood T cell repertoires in COVID-19. Here immunoSEQ multiplex PCR was the method, and the copy in TCRdb shows in-frame clones only, minus some. The table has approximately 220,000 clones, 80% to 85% seen once; the top ten hold 5.1%. The sample consisted of peripheral blood. Receptors were obtained from a woman aged 60-75 years who had recovered from COVID-19.

V is TRBV30 and J is TRBJ2-3; no clear D gene. Germline CDR1 and CDR2: GTSNPN and SVGIG (reference sequence). The CDR3 contains 15 residues. V dropped 2 bases and J dropped 2 bases, with 14 bases sitting between them. CDR3 coding DNA: TGTGCCTGGAGTTTCACCCCGACTGTCACAGATACGCAGTATTTT. Translated: CAWSFTPTVTDTQYF.

This clone was seen a handful of times. The chain combines TRBV19 with TRBJ1-2, with TRBD1 identical over 10 bases. The germline CDR1 and CDR2 sequences are LNHDA and SQIVND (reference sequence). The trim removed 3 bases at V and 8 bases at J, leaving 6 bases unmatched. This CDR3 region has 14 residues. CDR3 residues: CASSIPGTGEGYTF. CDR3 coding DNA: TGTGCCAGTAGTATCCCCGGGACAGGGGAGGGCTACACCTTC.

The chain has TRBV14 and TRBJ2-7; TRBD1 aligns across 7 bases. The CDR3 is made up of 13 amino acids. Germline CDR1 and CDR2: SGHDN and FVKESK. V was clipped by 0 bases and J by 6 bases; unmatched bases: 2. CDR3: CASSQDRGIEQYF. CDR3 bases: TGTGCCAGCAGCCAAGACAGGGGGATCGAGCAGTACTTC.

V gene TRBV19 combines with J gene TRBJ2-7; possible D gene TRBD1, 6 bases. Per germline, CDR1 LNHDA and CDR2 SQIVND (reference sequence). Between the trimmed V and J ends, which lost 3 bases and 2 bases, there was a span of 14 bases. The CDR3 extends over 15 amino acids. CDR3 in amino acids: CASSIGQGPAYEQYF. The CDR3 DNA sequence: TGTGCCAGTAGTATTGGTCAGGGGCCAGCCTACGAGCAGTACTTC.

This chain joins TRBV7-9 and TRBJ2-7; 11 bases line up with TRBD2. Trimming at V came to 6 bases and at J to 4 bases, leaving 5 bases not matched to a gene. The CDR3 sequence is 14 residues long. The germline V gene encodes CDR1 SEHNR and CDR2 FQNEAQ (reference sequence). The CDR3 bases are TGTGCCAGCAGACCCGGGACTAGCGGATACGAGCAGTACTTC. Translating gives CASRPGTSGYEQYF. Drawing the rest from reference TRBV7-9 and TRBJ2-7, the complete variable domain is DTGVSQNPRHKITKRGQNVTFRCDPISEHNRLYWYRQTLGQGPEFLTYFQNEAQLEKSRLLSDRFSAERPKGSFSTLEIQRTEQGDSAMYLCASRPGTSGYEQYFGPGTRLTVT.

This clone appeared once. The J gene is TRBJ2-7, the V gene TRBV7-9; 7 bases are a match to TRBD1. CDR1 is SEHNR and CDR2 is FQNEAQ in the germline V gene (reference sequence). Trimming cost V 5 bases and J 5 bases; bases outside gene matches: 12. CDR3 length: 15 residues. This CDR3 is CASSPPFRQGNEQYF. In DNA, the CDR3 is TGTGCCAGCAGCCCCCCCTTTCGACAGGGCAACGAGCAGTACTTC.

This rearrangement joins TRBV6-4 to TRBJ1-5; D unclear. Germline assignment: CDR1 MRHNA and CDR2 SNTAGT. The CDR3 loop spans 13 amino acids. The germline V and J ends were trimmed by 3 bases and 3 bases, with 6 bases remaining between them. The CDR3 here is CASSEQSNQPQHF. CDR3 coding DNA: TGTGCCAGCAGTGAACAGTCCAATCAGCCCCAGCATTTT.